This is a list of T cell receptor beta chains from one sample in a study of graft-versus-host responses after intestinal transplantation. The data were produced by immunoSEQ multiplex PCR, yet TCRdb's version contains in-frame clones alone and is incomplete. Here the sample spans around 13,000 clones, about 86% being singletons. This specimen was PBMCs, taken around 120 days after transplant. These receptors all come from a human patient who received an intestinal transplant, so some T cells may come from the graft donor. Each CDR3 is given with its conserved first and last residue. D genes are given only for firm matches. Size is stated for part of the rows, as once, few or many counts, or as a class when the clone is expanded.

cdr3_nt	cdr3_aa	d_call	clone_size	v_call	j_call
TGTGCCAGCAGTCCGAGCGGGCGGACGAACACCGGGGAGCTGTTTTTT	CASSPSGRTNTGELFF	-	few	TRBV6-4	TRBJ2-2
TGTGCCAGCAGGGGTGAGGACACCGGGGAGCTGTTTTTT	CASRGEDTGELFF	-	-	TRBV11-1	TRBJ2-2
TGTGCCAGCAGCTATAGCGGGAGTGTGGATACGCAGTATTTT	CASSYSGSVDTQYF	TRBD2	-	TRBV11-2	TRBJ2-3
TGTGCCAGCAGTTTCACTGAGCAGTTCTTC	CASSFTEQFF	-	-	TRBV28	TRBJ2-1
TGTGCCAGCAGTTTTAGGGCCTCGGACATTCAGTACTTC	CASSFRASDIQYF	-	-	TRBV28	TRBJ2-4
TGCGCCAGCAGCTTGGACCCTTTCAATCAGCCCCAGCATTTT	CASSLDPFNQPQHF	-	-	TRBV5-1	TRBJ1-5
TGTGCCAGCAGTTTATCCGGGACAGCCGCCTACGAGCAGTACTTC	CASSLSGTAAYEQYF	TRBD1	-	TRBV27	TRBJ2-7
TGTGCCAGCAGCTTAGCGGGGGGAAACACCATATATTTT	CASSLAGGNTIYF	-	-	TRBV7-6	TRBJ1-3
TGTGCCAGCAGCTTAGTCGGGGCCTCCTACAATGAGCAGTTCTTC	CASSLVGASYNEQFF	-	-	TRBV7-8	TRBJ2-1
TGCGCCAGCAGACCTGACGGGGTTTACATCTACGAGCAGTACTTC	CASRPDGVYIYEQYF	-	-	TRBV5-1	TRBJ2-7
TGTGCCAGCAGCGCCGACAGGGTAATCTACAATGAGCAGTTCTTC	CASSADRVIYNEQFF	TRBD1	once	TRBV9	TRBJ2-1
TGTGCCAGTAGTATAGATCTCGTCGGTGGCACTGAAGCTTTCTTT	CASSIDLVGGTEAFF	-	-	TRBV19	TRBJ1-1
TGTGCCAGCAGATTCCGATATGGCTACACCTTC	CASRFRYGYTF	-	-	TRBV6-5	TRBJ1-2
TGTGCCAGCAGCGTGGGCCTTAAAGCTTTCTTT	CASSVGLKAFF	-	-	TRBV11-3	TRBJ1-1
TGTGCCAGCAGCGGGGGATTAGCACAACACGCACGAAACACCATATATTTT	CASSGGLAQHARNTIYF	-	-	TRBV21-1	TRBJ1-3
TGTGCTAGTGGTTTGGGTACAGCGGGTTACAACAATGAGCAGTTCTTC	CASGLGTAGYNNEQFF	-	-	TRBV12-5	TRBJ2-1
TGTGCCAGTAGTACCTTAAGCCCCAATCAGCCCCAGCATTTT	CASSTLSPNQPQHF	-	-	TRBV19	TRBJ1-5
TGTGCCAGCAGCTTAGTCCCCGCATATGGCTACACCTTC	CASSLVPAYGYTF	-	-	TRBV7-9	TRBJ1-2
TGTGCTAGTGGTTTGGGAGGGACATGGGTTTACAATGAGCAGTTCTTC	CASGLGGTWVYNEQFF	-	-	TRBV12-5	TRBJ2-1
TGTGCCAGCAGTCCTGACTTACCCAATGAGCAGTTCTTC	CASSPDLPNEQFF	-	-	TRBV2	TRBJ2-1
TGTGCTAGTGGTTGGACTGGACAGCTTAACACCGGGGAGCTGTTTTTT	CASGWTGQLNTGELFF	-	once	TRBV12-5	TRBJ2-2
TGTGCCAGTAGTACCCCTCCAGGGGTCTGCAACGAGCAGTACTTC	CASSTPPGVCNEQYF	-	-	TRBV19	TRBJ2-7
TGTGCCAGCAGAACAGGGGGGGCTGGGAAGAGCTCCTACGAGCAGTACTTC	CASRTGGAGKSSYEQYF	-	few	TRBV11-2	TRBJ2-7
TGTGCCAGCTCACCCCTTAGGGCCGGGCGGTCTGATCAGCCCCAGCATTTT	CASSPLRAGRSDQPQHF	-	-	TRBV18	TRBJ1-5
TGTGCCAGCTCACCGGGAGGGAATCGGCCCCAGCATTTT	CASSPGGNRPQHF	-	once	TRBV18	TRBJ1-5
TGTGCCAGCAGACGTCAGGGGAGAATGAACACTGAAGCTTTCTTT	CASRRQGRMNTEAFF	-	-	TRBV7-2	TRBJ1-1
TGTGCCAGCAGCGTAGAAGGGACCGCCTACGAGCAGTACTTC	CASSVEGTAYEQYF	-	-	TRBV27	TRBJ2-7
TGTGCCAGCAACCTAGCGGGAGATAGTAGGAATGAGCAGTTCTTC	CASNLAGDSRNEQFF	TRBD2	-	TRBV9	TRBJ2-1
TGTGCCACCAGCATAGATTGGACTGAAGCTTTCTTT	CATSIDWTEAFF	-	-	TRBV15	TRBJ1-1
TGTGCCAGCAGCCCTTCCTACGAGCAGTACTTC	CASSPSYEQYF	-	-	TRBV5-8	TRBJ2-7
TGTGCCAGCAGTTACTCGGGAGAGACCCAGTACTTC	CASSYSGETQYF	-	-	TRBV6-5	TRBJ2-5
TGTGCCTGGAGTACAGGTGGGAATCAGCCCCAGCATTTT	CAWSTGGNQPQHF	-	once	TRBV30	TRBJ1-5
TGTGCCAGCACTGAAGAACAGGATTCACCCCTCCACTTT	CASTEEQDSPLHF	-	once	TRBV2	TRBJ1-6
TGTGCCAGCAGCTTAGCATCTAGCGTCGATGAGCAGTTCTTC	CASSLASSVDEQFF	-	-	TRBV7-9	TRBJ2-1
TGTGCCAGCAGCAGTAACTACCAGTACTTAAATGAGCAGTTCTTC	CASSSNYQYLNEQFF	-	-	TRBV6-5	TRBJ2-1
TGCAGCGCCATGACATTGAACACTGAAGCTTTCTTT	CSAMTLNTEAFF	-	-	TRBV29-1	TRBJ1-1
TGTGCCAGCAGTTCCCTCGGGACAGACGGCTACGAGCAGTACTTC	CASSSLGTDGYEQYF	TRBD1	once	TRBV27	TRBJ2-7
TGTGCCTGGAGTGTCGTTGGGCGGGAGATCAATGAGCAGTTCTTC	CAWSVVGREINEQFF	TRBD2	-	TRBV30	TRBJ2-1
TGTGCCAGCAGCTTTCGGCAGGCTTCGTCCCATGGCTACACCTTC	CASSFRQASSHGYTF	-	-	TRBV5-8	TRBJ1-2
TGTGCCAGCAGCCAAGCTGGCGGGGACACAGATACGCAGTATTTT	CASSQAGGDTDTQYF	-	-	TRBV4-1	TRBJ2-3
TGCGCCAGCAGCTTGCAGTGGGGCAGCTTGAACACTGAAGCTTTCTTT	CASSLQWGSLNTEAFF	-	few	TRBV5-1	TRBJ1-1
TGTGCCAGTAGTATAGGCCCAACCGCCTACGAGCAGTACTTC	CASSIGPTAYEQYF	-	medium-sized	TRBV19	TRBJ2-7
TGTGCCAGCAGTTACTCGTTCGAAATCGAGCAGTACTTC	CASSYSFEIEQYF	-	once	TRBV6-6	TRBJ2-7
TGTGCTAGTGGTTTACAACGGGGACAGAGCTACAATGAGCAGTTCTTC	CASGLQRGQSYNEQFF	TRBD1	-	TRBV12-5	TRBJ2-1